The clone carrying this TCR beta chain was counted a few times. Its target is not known. Possible read error: a much larger clone is one base away. The library was prepared for alpha chains; this beta chain is a stray read, so its frequency means little. The sample belongs to a study of spatial heterogeneity in lung cancer. Study-level information: Raw sequencing reads included, on average, more than nine appearances of each unique TCR and UMI combination. The study, taken as a whole, reports: The study found ubiquitous expanded tumor TCRs in blood more at resection than follow-up.

Described time point: sample taken at primary tumor resection. Whole RNA came from tumor, nontumor lung or frozen PBMC and was sequenced without being sorted. The donor group consisted of roughly 70 patients who had untreated, early-stage non-small cell lung cancer. This CDR3 is built from 15 residues. Germline V CDR1 and CDR2: SGDLS, YYNGEE. The study tagged each TCR cDNA molecule with a unique molecular identifier. TCRdb re-called the 5' RACE reads through MiXCR, storing one row per CDR3 protein. The sample contains 13,000 or so distinct CDR3 sequences, around 4.2% of which appear only once. The V and J genes are TRBV9 and TRBJ1-4; D uncertain. The source was PBMCs, collected at surgery. The clonotype was recovered from a male donor with early-stage non-small cell lung cancer. In DNA form, the CDR3 reads TGTACCAGCAGCGTAGAGGCAGCAACTAATGAAAAACTGTTTTTT. This sequence encodes CTSSVEAATNEKLFF.